The clone carrying this T cell receptor (beta chain) appeared many times. These data originate in a study of human T cells and chemical hapten exposure. Using its own MiXCR run on the RACE reads, TCRdb lists one record per CDR3 protein. The sample has 35,000 to 45,000 distinct CDR3 sequences; around 9.3% are singletons. Documented time point: patch test 2, 6 weeks after DPC sensitization. Treatment of the sample: therapeutic diphenylcyclopropenone sensitization with weekly scalp DPC. The sequence was obtained from a woman aged 40 to 50 with alopecia areata. Some clones in this sample may be carry-over from other donors' samples. Material: whole blood, obtained in connection with sensitization to the hapten diphenylcyclopropenone (DPC).

As DNA, the CDR3 is TGTGCCAGCAGTTACGTCCTAGGGGGCTCTGTTGGCTACACCTTC. Its translation: CASSYVLGGSVGYTF. This sequence joins TRBV6-5 and TRBJ1-2, with 7 bases lining up with TRBD1. V lost 2 bases, J lost 7 bases, and 10 bases stayed unmatched. CDR1 MNHEY and CDR2 SVGAGI come from the germline V gene. The CDR3 is 15 residues long.